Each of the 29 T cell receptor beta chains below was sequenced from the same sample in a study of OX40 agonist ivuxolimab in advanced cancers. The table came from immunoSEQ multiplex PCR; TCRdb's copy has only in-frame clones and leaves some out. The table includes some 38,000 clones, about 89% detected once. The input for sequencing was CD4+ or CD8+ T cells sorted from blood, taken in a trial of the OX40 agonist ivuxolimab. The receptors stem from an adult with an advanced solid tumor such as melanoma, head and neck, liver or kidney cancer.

The CDR3 protein is CASSVVRNEQYF. In DNA, the CDR3 is TGTGCCAGCAGCGTGGTCAGGAACGAGCAGTACTTC. The rearrangement uses TRBV5-6 and TRBJ2-7; D gene uncertain. Between the trimmed V and J ends, which lost 4 bases and 5 bases, there was a span of 10 bases. Germline loops: CDR1 SGHDT, CDR2 YYEEEE. This CDR3 spans 12 amino acids.

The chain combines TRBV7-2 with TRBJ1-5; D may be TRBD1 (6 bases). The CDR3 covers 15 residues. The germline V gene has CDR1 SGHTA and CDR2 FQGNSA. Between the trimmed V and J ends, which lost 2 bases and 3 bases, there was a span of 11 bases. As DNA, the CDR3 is TGTGCCAGCAGCTTATTCGGACAGAACAATCAGCCCCAGCATTTT. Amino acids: CASSLFGQNNQPQHF.

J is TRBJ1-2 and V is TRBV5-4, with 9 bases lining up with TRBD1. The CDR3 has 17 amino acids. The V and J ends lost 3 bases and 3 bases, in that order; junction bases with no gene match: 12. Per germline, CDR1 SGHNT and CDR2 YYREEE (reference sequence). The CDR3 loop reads CASSSWTQGADHYGYTF. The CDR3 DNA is TGTGCCAGCAGCTCCTGGACACAGGGGGCAGACCACTATGGCTACACCTTC.

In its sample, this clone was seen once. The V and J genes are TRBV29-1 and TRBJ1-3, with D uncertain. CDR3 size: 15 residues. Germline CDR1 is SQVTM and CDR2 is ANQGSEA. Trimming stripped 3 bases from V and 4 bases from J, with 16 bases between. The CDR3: CSVDHGPQAGNTIYF. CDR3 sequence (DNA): TGCAGCGTTGACCACGGGCCTCAGGCAGGAAACACCATATATTTT. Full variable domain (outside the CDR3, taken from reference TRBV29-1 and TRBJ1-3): SAVISQKPSRDICQRGTSLTIQCQVDSQVTMMFWYRQQPGQSLTLIATANQGSEATYESGFVIDKFPISRPNLTFSTLTVSNMSPEDSSIYLCSVDHGPQAGNTIYFGEGSWLTVV.

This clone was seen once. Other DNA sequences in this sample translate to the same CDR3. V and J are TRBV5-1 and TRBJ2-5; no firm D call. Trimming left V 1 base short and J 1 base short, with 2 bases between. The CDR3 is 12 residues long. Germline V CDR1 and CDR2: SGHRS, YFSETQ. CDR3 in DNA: TGCGCCAGCAGCTTGTCCCAAGAGACCCAGTACTTC. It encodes CASSLSQETQYF.

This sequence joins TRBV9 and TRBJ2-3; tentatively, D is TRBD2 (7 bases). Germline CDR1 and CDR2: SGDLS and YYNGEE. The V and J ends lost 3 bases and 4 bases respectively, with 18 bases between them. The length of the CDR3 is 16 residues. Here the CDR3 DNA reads TGTGCCAGCAGCGCCACTAGTGGGGGGGCGTCAGATACGCAGTATTTT. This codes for CASSATSGGASDTQYF.

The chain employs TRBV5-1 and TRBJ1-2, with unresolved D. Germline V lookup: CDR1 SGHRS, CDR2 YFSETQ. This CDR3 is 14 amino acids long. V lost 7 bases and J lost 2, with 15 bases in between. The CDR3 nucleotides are TGCGCCAGCTCCCGTGAGGGTGGGAACTATGGCTACACCTTC. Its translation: CASSREGGNYGYTF.

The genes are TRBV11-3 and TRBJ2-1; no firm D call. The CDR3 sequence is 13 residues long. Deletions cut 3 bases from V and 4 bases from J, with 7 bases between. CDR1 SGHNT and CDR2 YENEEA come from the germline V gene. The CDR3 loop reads CASSFQTYNEQFF. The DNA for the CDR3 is TGTGCCAGCAGCTTTCAGACTTACAATGAGCAGTTCTTC.

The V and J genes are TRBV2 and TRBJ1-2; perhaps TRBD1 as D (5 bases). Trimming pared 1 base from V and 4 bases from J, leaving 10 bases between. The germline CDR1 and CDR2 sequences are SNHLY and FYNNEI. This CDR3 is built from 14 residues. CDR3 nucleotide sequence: TGTGCCAGCAGTGAAGTCGACGGGGGCTATGGCTACACCTTC. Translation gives CASSEVDGGYGYTF. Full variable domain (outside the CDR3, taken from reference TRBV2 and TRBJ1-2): EPEVTQTPSHQVTQMGQEVILRCVPISNHLYFYWYRQILGQKVEFLVSFYNNEISEKSEIFDDQFSVERPDGSNFTLKIRSTKLEDSAMYFCASSEVDGGYGYTFGSGTRLTVV.

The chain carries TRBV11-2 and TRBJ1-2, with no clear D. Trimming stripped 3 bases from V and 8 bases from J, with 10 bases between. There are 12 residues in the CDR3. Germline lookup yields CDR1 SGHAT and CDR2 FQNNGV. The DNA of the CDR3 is TGTGCCAGCAGCTTGGGGTCCATAGGCTACACCTTC. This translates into CASSLGSIGYTF. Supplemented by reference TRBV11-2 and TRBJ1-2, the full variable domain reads EAGVAQSPRYKIIEKRQSVAFWCNPISGHATLYWYQQILGQGPKLLIQFQNNGVVDDSQLPKDRFSAERLKGVDSTLKIQPAKLEDSAVYLCASSLGSIGYTFGSGTRLTVV.

The CDR3 coding sequence is TGCAGCGTCGGAAGTGGCGGGGGCAATCAGCCCCAGCATTTT. Its protein is CSVGSGGGNQPQHF. This sequence joins TRBV29-1 and TRBJ1-5; D not resolved. The CDR3 is 14 residues long. Germline CDR1 is SQVTM and CDR2 is ANQGSEA. Trimming shortened V by 6 bases and J by 2 bases, and 14 bases separated the two germline ends.

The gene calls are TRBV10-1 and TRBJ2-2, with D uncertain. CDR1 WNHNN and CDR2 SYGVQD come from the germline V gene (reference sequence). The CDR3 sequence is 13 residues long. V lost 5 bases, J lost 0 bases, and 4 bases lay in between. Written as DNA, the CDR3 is TGCGCCAGCAGTCCATCGAACACCGGGGAGCTGTTTTTT. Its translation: CASSPSNTGELFF.

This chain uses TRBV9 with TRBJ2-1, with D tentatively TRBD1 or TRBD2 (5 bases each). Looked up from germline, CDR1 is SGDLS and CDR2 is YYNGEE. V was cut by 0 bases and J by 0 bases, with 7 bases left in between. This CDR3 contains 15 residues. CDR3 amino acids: CASSVAGTSYNEQFF. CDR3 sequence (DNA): TGTGCCAGCAGCGTAGCAGGGACCTCCTACAATGAGCAGTTCTTC.

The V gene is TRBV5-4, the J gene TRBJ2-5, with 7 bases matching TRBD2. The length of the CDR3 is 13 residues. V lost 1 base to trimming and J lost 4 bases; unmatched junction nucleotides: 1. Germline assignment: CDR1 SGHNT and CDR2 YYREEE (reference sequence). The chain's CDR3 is CASSLWGGETQYF. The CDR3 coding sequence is TGTGCCAGCAGCTTGTGGGGGGGAGAGACCCAGTACTTC.

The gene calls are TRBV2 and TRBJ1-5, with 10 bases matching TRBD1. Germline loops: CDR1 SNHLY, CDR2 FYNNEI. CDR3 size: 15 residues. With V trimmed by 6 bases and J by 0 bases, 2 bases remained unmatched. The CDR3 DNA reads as TGTGCCAGCAGGGGACAGGGGTATAGCAATCAGCCCCAGCATTTT. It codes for CASRGQGYSNQPQHF.

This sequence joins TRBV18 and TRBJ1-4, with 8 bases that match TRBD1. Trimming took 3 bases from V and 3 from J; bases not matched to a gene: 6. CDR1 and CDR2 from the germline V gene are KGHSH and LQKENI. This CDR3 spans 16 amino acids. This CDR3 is CASSPGTGPSNEKLFF. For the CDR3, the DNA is TGTGCCAGCTCACCGGGGACAGGCCCGTCTAATGAAAAACTGTTTTTT.

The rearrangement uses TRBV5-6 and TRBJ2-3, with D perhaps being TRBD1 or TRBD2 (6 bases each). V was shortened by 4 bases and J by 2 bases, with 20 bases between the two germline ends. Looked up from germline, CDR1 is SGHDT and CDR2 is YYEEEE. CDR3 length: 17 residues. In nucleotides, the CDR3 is TGTGCCAGCAGCCCTCTTACGTGGGGGGCCGACACAGATACGCAGTATTTT. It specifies CASSPLTWGADTDTQYF.

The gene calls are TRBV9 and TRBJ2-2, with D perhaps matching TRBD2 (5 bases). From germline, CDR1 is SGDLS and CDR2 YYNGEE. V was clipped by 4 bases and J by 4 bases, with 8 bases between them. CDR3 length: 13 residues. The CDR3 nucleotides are TGTGCCAGCAGCCTAAGCGGCACCGGGGAGCTGTTTTTT. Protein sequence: CASSLSGTGELFF.

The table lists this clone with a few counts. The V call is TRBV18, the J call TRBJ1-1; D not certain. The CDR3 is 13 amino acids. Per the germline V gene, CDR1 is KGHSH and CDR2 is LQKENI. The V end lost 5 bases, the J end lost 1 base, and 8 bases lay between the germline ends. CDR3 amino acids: CASSEGGNTEAFF. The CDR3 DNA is TGTGCCAGCTCAGAGGGTGGGAACACTGAAGCTTTCTTT.

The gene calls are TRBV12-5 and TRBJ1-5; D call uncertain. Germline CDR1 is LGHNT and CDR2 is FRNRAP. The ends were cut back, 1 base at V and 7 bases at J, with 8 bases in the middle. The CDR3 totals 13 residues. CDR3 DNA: TGTGCTAGTGGTTTGGAACTGGGGCAGCCCCAGCATTTT. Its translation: CASGLELGQPQHF.

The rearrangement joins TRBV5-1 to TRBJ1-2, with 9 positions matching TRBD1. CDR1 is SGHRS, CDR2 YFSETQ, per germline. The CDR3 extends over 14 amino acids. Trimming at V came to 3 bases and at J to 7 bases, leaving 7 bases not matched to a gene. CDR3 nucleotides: TGCGCCAGCAGCTGGGACAGGGCCCCGGGTGGCTACACCTTC. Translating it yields CASSWDRAPGGYTF.

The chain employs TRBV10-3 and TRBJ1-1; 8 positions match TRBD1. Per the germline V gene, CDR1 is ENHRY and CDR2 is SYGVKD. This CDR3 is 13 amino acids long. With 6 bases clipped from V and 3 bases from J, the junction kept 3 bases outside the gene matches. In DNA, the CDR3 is TGTGCCATCAGCGACAGGGGAGACACTGAAGCTTTCTTT. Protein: CAISDRGDTEAFF.

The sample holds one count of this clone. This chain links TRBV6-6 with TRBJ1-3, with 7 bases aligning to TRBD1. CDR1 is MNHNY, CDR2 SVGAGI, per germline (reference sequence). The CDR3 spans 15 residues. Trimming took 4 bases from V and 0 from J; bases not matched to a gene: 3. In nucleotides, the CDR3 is TGTGCCAGCAGTTCCTGGGACAGCTCTGGAAACACCATATATTTT. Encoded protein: CASSSWDSSGNTIYF.

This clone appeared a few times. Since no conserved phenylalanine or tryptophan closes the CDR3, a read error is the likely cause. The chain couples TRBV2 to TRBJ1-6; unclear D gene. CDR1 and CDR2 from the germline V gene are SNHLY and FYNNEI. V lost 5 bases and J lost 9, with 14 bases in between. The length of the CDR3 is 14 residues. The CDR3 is CASSRSPSGSPLHL. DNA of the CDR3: TGTGCCAGCAGTAGAAGCCCCTCGGGTTCACCCCTCCACCTT.

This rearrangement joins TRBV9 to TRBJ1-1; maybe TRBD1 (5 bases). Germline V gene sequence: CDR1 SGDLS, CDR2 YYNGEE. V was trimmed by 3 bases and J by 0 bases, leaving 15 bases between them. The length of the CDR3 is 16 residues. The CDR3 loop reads CASSGGPGLLNTEAFF. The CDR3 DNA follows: TGTGCCAGCAGCGGGGGACCGGGACTCTTGAACACTGAAGCTTTCTTT.

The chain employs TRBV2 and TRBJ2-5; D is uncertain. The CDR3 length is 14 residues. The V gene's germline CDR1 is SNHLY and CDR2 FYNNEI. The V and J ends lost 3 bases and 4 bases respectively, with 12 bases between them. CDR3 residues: CASSDRTSTETQYF. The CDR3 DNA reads TGTGCCAGCAGTGATCGGACCTCCACAGAGACCCAGTACTTC.

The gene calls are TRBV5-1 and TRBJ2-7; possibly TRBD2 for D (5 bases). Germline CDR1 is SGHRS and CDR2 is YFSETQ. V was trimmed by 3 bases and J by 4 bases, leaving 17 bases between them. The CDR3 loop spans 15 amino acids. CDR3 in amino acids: CASSWSRGDVYEQYF. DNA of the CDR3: TGCGCCAGCAGCTGGTCCCGGGGAGATGTGTACGAGCAGTACTTC.

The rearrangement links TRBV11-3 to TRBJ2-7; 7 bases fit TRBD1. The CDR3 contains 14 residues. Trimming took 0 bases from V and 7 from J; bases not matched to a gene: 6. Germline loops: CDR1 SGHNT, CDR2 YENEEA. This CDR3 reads CASSLEGQEEEQYF. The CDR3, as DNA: TGTGCCAGCAGCTTAGAAGGACAGGAAGAGGAGCAGTACTTC.

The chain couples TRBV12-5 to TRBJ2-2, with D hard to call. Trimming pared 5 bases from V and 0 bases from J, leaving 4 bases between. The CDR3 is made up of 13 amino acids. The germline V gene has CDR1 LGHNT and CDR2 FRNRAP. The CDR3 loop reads CASGDSNTGELFF. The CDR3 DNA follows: TGTGCTAGTGGTGACTCGAACACCGGGGAGCTGTTTTTT.